This T cell receptor (beta chain) is drawn from a study of blood T cells in healthy people across ages. The use of a sample-barcoded 5' primer and a J-beta primer mix characterized a second PCR of roughly 6 to 11 cycles. Template switching added a 12-random-nucleotide identifier to every cDNA molecule. TCRdb used MiXCR to reprocess the 5' RACE reads, holding one entry per CDR3 protein. The repertoire has about 680,000 distinct CDR3 sequences, 45% to 50% of them found once; the top ten carry around a third. Per the germline V gene, CDR1 is MNHNY and CDR2 is SVGAGI (reference sequence). Trimming took 11 bases from V and 8 from J; bases not matched to a gene: 10. The CDR3 contains 13 residues. Each sample yielded at least 5.5 micrograms of PBMC total RNA.

This TCR derives from a woman in her fifties or sixties in good health. This chain uses TRBV6-6 with TRBJ1-4; TRBD1 matches 8 bases. The sample taken for sequencing was blood. The DNA of the CDR3 is TGTGCCGGCATTTTAGACAGGGGAGAAAAACTGTTTTTT. Encoded protein: CAGILDRGEKLFF.